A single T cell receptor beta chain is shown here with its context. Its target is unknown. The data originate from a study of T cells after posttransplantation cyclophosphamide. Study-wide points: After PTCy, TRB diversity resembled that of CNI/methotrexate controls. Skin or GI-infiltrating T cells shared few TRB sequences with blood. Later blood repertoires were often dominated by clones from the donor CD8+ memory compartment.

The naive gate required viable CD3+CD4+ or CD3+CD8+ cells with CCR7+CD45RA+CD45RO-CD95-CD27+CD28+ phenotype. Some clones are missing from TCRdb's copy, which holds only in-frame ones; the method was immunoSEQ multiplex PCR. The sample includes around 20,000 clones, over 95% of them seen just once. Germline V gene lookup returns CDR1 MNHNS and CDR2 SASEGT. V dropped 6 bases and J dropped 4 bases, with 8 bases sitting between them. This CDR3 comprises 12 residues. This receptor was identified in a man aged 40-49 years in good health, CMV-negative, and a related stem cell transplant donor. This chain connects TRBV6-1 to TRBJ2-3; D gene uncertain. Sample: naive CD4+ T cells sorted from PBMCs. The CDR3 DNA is TGTGCCAGCAGGGAGCCCGCAGATACGCAGTATTTT. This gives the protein CASREPADTQYF.